This T cell receptor (beta chain) was captured by sequencing in a study of lymphopenia after photon versus proton radiotherapy. Clones were sequenced by immunoSEQ multiplex PCR, and TCRdb holds only the in-frame ones, with some missing. This sample yields about 60,000 clones, of which roughly 80% are seen a single time; around 2.1% belongs to the top ten. Trimming pared 0 bases from V and 12 bases from J, leaving 19 bases between. The CDR3 is 15 amino acids. Germline assignment: CDR1 SGDLS and CDR2 YYNGEE. This receptor was taken from a man between 60 and 75 years old with pancreatic cancer. The chain combines TRBV9 with TRBJ2-1; D tentatively fits TRBD1 or TRBD2 (5 bases each). The specimen comprised peripheral blood, sampled from a patient treated with proton-based radiotherapy. The DNA for the CDR3 is TGTGCCAGCAGCGTAGGGGACCCAGGGTCGGCGGCGCAGTTCTTC. Its translation: CASSVGDPGSAAQFF.